This note documents a single TCR beta chain sequence. Its specificity is not known. Antigen-specific CD4+ T cells expanded by the ViraFEST assay with viral peptide pools were then sequenced. The culture ran for 10 days, and then CD4+ T cells were isolated. The person acquired a PCR-confirmed SARS-CoV-2 infection between March and December 2020. Vaccination of participants consisted of two doses of either the BNT162b2 or mRNA-1273 vaccine. Researchers reported culturing two million PBMC in each well, adding 8 to 10 IU/ml IL-2 and approximately 10 ug/ml peptides. The V and J ends lost 3 bases and 1 base, in that order; junction bases with no gene match: 2. The CDR3 spans 15 residues. Looked up from germline, CDR1 is SGHDT and CDR2 is YYEEEE. Repertoires were generated with immunoSEQ multiplex PCR, while TCRdb's copy carries only in-frame clones and drops some. This table has 15,000 to 20,000 clones, 76% appearing once.

These data come from a study of vaccination effects on CD4 cells after COVID-19. Study observations and caveats: Most post-vaccine spike-reactive clones in convalescents were new, not infection-derived.

The V and J genes are TRBV5-6 and TRBJ2-3; 10 bases map to TRBD2. The sequencing used CD4+ T cells from PBMCs cultured with SARS-CoV-2 spike peptides, collected after COVID-19 vaccination. The receptor was derived from a human donor who had a prior SARS-CoV-2 infection. This CDR3 is CASSSGTSGTDTQYF. The CDR3 region has the DNA TGTGCCAGCAGCTCCGGGACTAGCGGCACAGATACGCAGTATTTT. The variable domain in full, with the rest retrieved from reference TRBV5-6 and TRBJ2-3, is DAGVTQSPTHLIKTRGQQVTLRCSPKSGHDTVSWYQQALGQGPQFIFQYYEEEERQRGNFPDRFSGHQFPNYSSELNVNALLLGDSALYLCASSSGTSGTDTQYFGPGTRLTVL.